Listed here are 25 T cell receptor beta chains from one sample, sequenced in a study of T cell responses to AZD1222 COVID-19 vaccine. TCRdb's copy holds only in-frame clones and misses some; the assay was immunoSEQ multiplex PCR. The sample holds 75,000 to 90,000 clones; roughly 85% are singletons and the top ten take around an eighth. Sequencing was performed on peripheral blood, taken 28 days after the second AZD1222 dose. The receptor source for this set is an adult who received the AZD1222 COVID-19 vaccine.

This chain connects TRBV13 to TRBJ2-1; TRBD2 matches at 11 bases. The CDR3 covers 14 residues. V was pared by 8 bases and J by 4 bases, with 4 bases of the junction left unmatched. Germline V gene data show CDR1 as PRHDT and CDR2 as FYEKMQ (reference sequence). Here the CDR3 DNA reads TGTGCCAGCGAGTCTAGCGGGAGGTACAATGAGCAGTTCTTC. Residues: CASESSGRYNEQFF.

The chain is built from TRBV23-1 and TRBJ2-7, with D perhaps TRBD1 (7 bases). TRBV23-1 is assigned to the ORF class and has an uncertain function. The length of the CDR3 is 14 residues. V lost 1 base, J lost 4 bases, and 11 bases lay in between. The CDR3 is CASSQWEDRYEQYV. The CDR3 bases are TGCGCCAGCAGTCAATGGGAGGACAGGTACGAGCAGTACGTC.

The V call is TRBV7-6, the J call TRBJ1-5; D gene uncertain. This CDR3 contains 13 residues. Germline-derived CDR1 and CDR2 are SGHVS and FNYEAQ. The ends were cut back, 4 bases at V and 1 base at J, with 5 bases in the middle. The DNA of the CDR3 is TGTGCCAGCAGCTGGGCGAGCAATCAGCCCCAGCATTTT. Its protein product is CASSWASNQPQHF.

The chain has TRBV11-2 and TRBJ2-4; D gene uncertain. Per germline, CDR1 SGHAT and CDR2 FQNNGV. There are 12 residues in the CDR3. V lost 0 bases and J lost 9, with 6 bases in between. CDR3: CASSLDRGIQYF. CDR3 DNA sequence: TGTGCCAGCAGCTTAGATCGAGGCATTCAGTACTTC.

This rearrangement joins TRBV5-4 to TRBJ1-1; D unresolved. V shed 3 bases and J shed 6 bases, with 9 bases lying between them. The germline V gene has CDR1 SGHNT and CDR2 YYREEE (reference sequence). This CDR3 spans 12 amino acids. CDR3 amino acids: CASSSTRSEAFF. The CDR3 DNA is TGTGCCAGCAGCTCCACAAGGTCTGAAGCTTTCTTT.

The chain links TRBV5-1 to TRBJ1-4, with a tentative D call TRBD1 (5 bases). Germline CDR1 SGHRS, CDR2 YFSETQ. Trimming stripped 4 bases from V and 7 bases from J, with 17 bases between. The CDR3 totals 15 residues. Here the CDR3 DNA reads TGCGCCAGCAGCGGGGCGGGACGGGTTTCTGAAAAACTGTTTTTT. It is translated as CASSGAGRVSEKLFF.

Regarding this clone: One end of the junction varies from germline; a read error may be responsible. The chain uses TRBV28 and TRBJ1-1; no reliable D call. Germline V lookup: CDR1 MDHEN, CDR2 SYDVKM. The CDR3 sequence is 12 residues long. CDR3 in amino acids: CASSPENSEAFF. The CDR3 region has the DNA TGTGCCAGCAGTCCAGAAAACAGTGAAGCTTTCTTT.

The J gene is TRBJ2-5, the V gene TRBV11-3; D is ambiguous. Trimming left V 1 base short and J 5 bases short, with 11 bases between. Germline V gene data show CDR1 as SGHNT and CDR2 as YENEEA. The CDR3 totals 14 residues. The CDR3 coding sequence is TGTGCCAGCAGCTTAGTTTTGGGATCGGAGACCCAGTACTTC. Its protein is CASSLVLGSETQYF.

The chain employs TRBV19 and TRBJ1-2; D is ambiguous. Looked up from germline, CDR1 is LNHDA and CDR2 is SQIVND (reference sequence). V was cut by 5 bases and J by 2 bases, with 12 bases left in between. The CDR3 has 14 residues. CDR3 nucleotide sequence: TGTGCCAGTAGTGCGGCTGGGGAGAACTATGGCTACACCTTC. Translated, it gives CASSAAGENYGYTF.

This chain connects TRBV30 to TRBJ1-1, with D uncertain. Germline values: CDR1 GTSNPN, CDR2 SVGIG (reference sequence). CDR3 length: 12 residues. V lost 0 bases, J lost 6 bases, and 8 bases lay in between. CDR3 region: CAWSVRGAEAFF. The CDR3 bases are TGTGCCTGGAGTGTAAGAGGCGCTGAAGCTTTCTTT.

V usage is TRBV7-9 and J usage is TRBJ2-1; 12 nucleotides agree with TRBD2. Germline CDR1 reads SEHNR; CDR2 reads FQNEAQ (reference sequence). V dropped 5 bases and J dropped 4; count of bases not matched to a gene: 3. The CDR3 spans 15 residues. CDR3 protein: CASSRTSGKYNEQFF. CDR3 sequence (DNA): TGTGCCAGCAGCCGGACTAGCGGGAAGTACAATGAGCAGTTCTTC.

The V call is TRBV28, the J call TRBJ2-7; D might be TRBD1 or TRBD2, each matching 6 bases. Trimming shortened V by 8 bases and J by 5 bases, and 19 bases separated the two germline ends. CDR3 length: 14 residues. Germline V lookup: CDR1 MDHEN, CDR2 SYDVKM. CDR3 DNA sequence: TGTGCCAGCGGAGGGGCAGGGGTCGACCACGAGCAGTACTTC. This sequence encodes CASGGAGVDHEQYF.

The V call is TRBV6-5, the J call TRBJ1-5; D gene ambiguous. The V end was cut by 6 bases, the J end by 6 bases, with 12 bases between. Germline values: CDR1 MNHEY, CDR2 SVGAGI. The CDR3 sequence is 13 residues long. CDR3 loop: CASRPDFSQPQHF. The CDR3 DNA reads TGTGCCAGCAGACCGGACTTTAGTCAGCCCCAGCATTTT.

The chain has TRBV7-9 and TRBJ2-7, with a possible D match to TRBD1 (6 bases). Trimming stripped 4 bases from V and 3 bases from J, with 16 bases between. The germline CDR1 and CDR2 sequences are SEHNR and FQNEAQ (reference sequence). The CDR3 extends over 15 amino acids. In nucleotides, the CDR3 is TGTGCCAGCAGCTCCTCAGGGGCTCTAATCTACGAGCAGTACTTC. Encoded protein: CASSSSGALIYEQYF.

V gene TRBV29-1 combines with J gene TRBJ2-1; 8 positions match TRBD1. The germline CDR1 and CDR2 sequences are SQVTM and ANQGSEA. The CDR3 spans 12 residues. Unmatched junction bases numbered 7, after V lost 8 bases and J lost 7 bases. The CDR3 spells CSIGQGRNEQFF. In DNA form, the CDR3 reads TGCAGCATCGGACAGGGTCGGAATGAGCAGTTCTTC.

The rearrangement links TRBV3-1 (or the pseudogene TRBV3-2) to TRBJ1-1; D remains unclear. Germline V lookup: CDR1 LGHDT, CDR2 YNNKEL (reference sequence). The CDR3 runs 14 residues. Deletions cut 4 bases from V and 1 base from J, with 10 bases between. This CDR3 is CASSLTHANTEAFF. In nucleotides, the CDR3 is TGTGCCAGCAGCCTTACACACGCGAACACTGAAGCTTTCTTT.

V gene TRBV2 combines with J gene TRBJ2-7, with 14 positions matching TRBD2. The V segment lost 6 bases and the J segment 3 bases; nucleotides outside the gene matches: 10. Per the germline V gene, CDR1 is SNHLY and CDR2 is FYNNEI. This CDR3 comprises 17 residues. The CDR3, as DNA: TGTGCCAGCAGCGCGGGACTAGCGGGAGTCTTTTTCTACGAGCAGTACTTC. It specifies CASSAGLAGVFFYEQYF.

This chain connects TRBV19 to TRBJ2-7; possibly TRBD1 or TRBD2 for D (6 bases each). Germline lookup yields CDR1 LNHDA and CDR2 SQIVND (reference sequence). Between the trimmed V and J ends, which lost 3 bases and 3 bases, there was a span of 15 bases. This CDR3 has 15 residues. CDR3 in DNA: TGTGCCAGTAGTATTGGGGCGGGACAACTCTACGAGCAGTACTTC. Translating it yields CASSIGAGQLYEQYF.

This chain joins TRBV5-1 and TRBJ2-2; no reliable D call. Germline loops: CDR1 SGHRS, CDR2 YFSETQ. V lost 1 base and J 4 bases, leaving 8 bases between the germline ends. The length of the CDR3 is 14 residues. In nucleotides, the CDR3 is TGCGCCAGCAGCTTGAATGAACGCACCGGGGAGCTGTTTTTT. Amino acids: CASSLNERTGELFF.

The chain links TRBV3-1 (or the pseudogene TRBV3-2) to TRBJ2-1; 12 bases fit TRBD2. The CDR3 runs to 16 residues. The germline V gene has CDR1 LGHDT and CDR2 YNNKEL (reference sequence). Germline trimming cut 1 base from V and 8 bases from J; bases unmatched to any gene: 6. The CDR3 spells CASSQGGTSGYDEQFF. DNA for the CDR3: TGTGCCAGCAGCCAAGGAGGGACTAGCGGGTACGATGAGCAGTTCTTC.

This clone has ten or more counts. The genes are TRBV7-2 and TRBJ1-6; 9 bases match TRBD1. Trimming at V came to 2 bases and at J to 7 bases, leaving 9 bases not matched to a gene. CDR3 length: 17 residues. CDR1 SGHTA and CDR2 FQGNSA come from the germline V gene. The chain's CDR3 is CASSLIVMTGGNSPLHF. The CDR3, as DNA: TGTGCCAGCAGCTTAATTGTGATGACAGGGGGGAATTCACCCCTCCACTTT.

This chain uses TRBV12-5 with TRBJ1-3, with TRBD1 identical over 8 bases. The CDR3 runs to 19 residues. Germline assignment: CDR1 LGHNT and CDR2 FRNRAP. The V gene end was trimmed by 2 bases and the J gene end by 0 bases; junction bases not matched to a gene: 12. CDR3 in amino acids: CASGLPGTGTKSSGNTIYF. Written as DNA, the CDR3 is TGTGCTAGTGGTTTGCCGGGGACAGGTACTAAGTCCTCTGGAAACACCATATATTTT.

This sequence joins TRBV6-5 and TRBJ2-2, with 8 bases aligning to TRBD1. V was clipped by 5 bases and J by 7 bases; unmatched bases: 9. The CDR3 length is 15 residues. CDR1 and CDR2 (germline): MNHEY, SVGAGI. This CDR3 reads CASSRSGGRDGELFF. CDR3 sequence (DNA): TGTGCCAGCAGTCGCTCAGGGGGCAGGGACGGGGAGCTGTTTTTT.

The genes are TRBV10-3 and TRBJ2-5; the D is unclear. The CDR3 runs 13 residues. V lost 2 bases to trimming and J lost 4 bases, with 8 bases between them. Per germline, CDR1 ENHRY and CDR2 SYGVKD. CDR3 DNA sequence: TGTGCCATCAGTGAGGACACCTTAGAGACCCAGTACTTC. It is translated as CAISEDTLETQYF.

CDR3 residues: CASSRGNYEQYF. The CDR3 nucleotides read TGTGCCAGCAGCCGCGGGAACTACGAGCAGTACTTC. V gene TRBV3-1 (or the pseudogene TRBV3-2) combines with J gene TRBJ2-7, with a tentative D call TRBD2 (6 bases). The V end lost 4 bases, the J end lost 3 bases, and 7 bases lay between the germline ends. CDR3 size: 12 residues. Germline CDR1 LGHDT, CDR2 YNNKEL (reference sequence).